The 3 T cell receptor beta chains presented below share a single source sample, sequenced in a study of cytomegalovirus exposure and HLA in healthy donors. PCR involved 60 Vbeta and 13 Jbeta primers. The repertoire was sequenced with immunoSEQ multiplex PCR; TCRdb's copy has only in-frame clones and lacks some. The listing contains 150,000 to 200,000 clones. Sequencing used PBMCs. These receptors all come from a boy younger than 18 in good health and CMV-seronegative.

V is TRBV6-1 and J is TRBJ2-3; D uncertain. Germline V gives CDR1 MNHNS, CDR2 SASEGT. Trimming shortened V by 6 bases and J by 2 bases, and 6 bases separated the two germline ends. There are 12 residues in the CDR3. The CDR3 spells CASRDFTDTQYF. In DNA form, the CDR3 reads TGTGCCAGCAGAGACTTCACAGATACGCAGTATTTT.

The V and J genes are TRBV10-1 and TRBJ1-1; D gene unclear. V lost 11 bases, J lost 5 bases, and 18 bases lay in between. Looked up from germline, CDR1 is WNHNN and CDR2 is SYGVQD (reference sequence). This CDR3 contains 13 residues. As DNA, the CDR3 is TGCGCCGAAAAAGGGTGTAGCGGGACTGAAGCTTTCTTT. It encodes CAEKGCSGTEAFF.

The chain carries TRBV5-1 and TRBJ2-1; D call uncertain. Looked up from germline, CDR1 is SGHRS and CDR2 is YFSETQ. V lost 4 bases to trimming and J lost 9 bases, with 11 bases between them. CDR3 length: 12 residues. The CDR3 DNA sequence: TGCGCCAGCAGCACAGCCCAAACTGAGCAGTTCTTC. Translation: CASSTAQTEQFF.